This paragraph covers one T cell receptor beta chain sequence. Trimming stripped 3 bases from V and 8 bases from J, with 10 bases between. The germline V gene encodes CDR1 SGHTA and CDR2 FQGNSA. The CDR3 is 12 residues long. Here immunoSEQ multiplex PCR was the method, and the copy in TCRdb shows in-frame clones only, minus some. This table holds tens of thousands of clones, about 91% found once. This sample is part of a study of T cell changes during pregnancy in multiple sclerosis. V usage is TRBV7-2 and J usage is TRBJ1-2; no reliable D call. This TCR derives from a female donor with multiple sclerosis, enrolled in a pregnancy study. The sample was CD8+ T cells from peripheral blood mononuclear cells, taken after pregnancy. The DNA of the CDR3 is TGTGCCAGCAGCTTTACTAATTGGGGCTACACCTTC. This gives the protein CASSFTNWGYTF.